A single sample gave rise to the 2 T cell receptor beta chains below, sequenced in a study of early T cells in non-severe SARS-CoV-2 infection. Each CDR3 protein gets one entry after TCRdb re-called the 5' RACE reads with MiXCR. The data hold about 80,000 distinct CDR3 sequences, with about 16% observed a single time. The specimen was whole blood. The receptors were sampled from an adult who was a healthcare worker with PCR-confirmed SARS-CoV-2 infection or an uninfected control (not recorded which).

This clonotype was found a few times. In nucleotides, the CDR3 is TGTGCCAGTAGTATAAAGTCAGGGGCCTATGGCTACACCTTC. Protein sequence: CASSIKSGAYGYTF. The chain recombines TRBV19 with TRBJ1-2, with a possible D match to TRBD1 (6 bases). Germline values: CDR1 LNHDA, CDR2 SQIVND (reference sequence). This CDR3 contains 14 residues. Trimming removed 2 bases from V and 4 bases from J, with 11 bases in between.

This clonotype was seen a handful of times. The V and J genes are TRBV3-1 and TRBJ2-7; TRBD2 is a possible D gene (6 bases). In germline, CDR1 is LGHDT, CDR2 YNNKEL (reference sequence). The ends were cut back, 4 bases at V and 2 bases at J, with 9 bases in the middle. This CDR3 comprises 13 residues. DNA for the CDR3: TGTGCCAGCAGCCCGGGACTTCCCTACGAGCAGTACTTC. Its translation: CASSPGLPYEQYF.